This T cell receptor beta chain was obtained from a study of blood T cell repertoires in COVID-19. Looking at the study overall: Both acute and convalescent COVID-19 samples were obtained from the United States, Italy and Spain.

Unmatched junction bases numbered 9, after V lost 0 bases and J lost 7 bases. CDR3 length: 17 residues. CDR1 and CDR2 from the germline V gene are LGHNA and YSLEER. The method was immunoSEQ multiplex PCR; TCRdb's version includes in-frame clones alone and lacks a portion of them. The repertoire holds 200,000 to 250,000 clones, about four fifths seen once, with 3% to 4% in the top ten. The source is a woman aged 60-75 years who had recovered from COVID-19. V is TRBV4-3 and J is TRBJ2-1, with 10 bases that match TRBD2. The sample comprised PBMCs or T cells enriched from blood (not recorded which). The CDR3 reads CASSQDPSGGVRNEQFF. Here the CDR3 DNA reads TGCGCCAGCAGCCAAGATCCGAGCGGGGGGGTAAGGAATGAGCAGTTCTTC.